One TCR beta chain is described in this entry. V lost 0 bases, J lost 2 bases, and 0 bases stayed unmatched. The CDR3 loop spans 15 amino acids. Germline-derived CDR1 and CDR2 are LNHNV and YYDKDF (reference sequence). This record comes from a study of Ad26.COV2.S vaccination and SARS-CoV-2 variants. Across the study: Recipients of Ad26.COV2.S got it intramuscularly, once or twice 56 days apart.

Treatment of the sample: around 19 received Ad26.COV2.S at low or high dose, single or two shots; a few received placebo; per-sample allocation not given. Sampling was performed 63 days after the first vaccine or placebo injection. Within Boston, the person who donated was an adult of 18-55 years. TCRdb's copy holds only in-frame clones and misses some; the assay was immunoSEQ multiplex PCR. The sample includes about 280,000 clones, about 90% of them seen just once. This chain uses TRBV15 with TRBJ2-3; 9 bases are a match to TRBD1. The material was peripheral blood, obtained in a trial of Ad26.COV2.S vaccine versus placebo. This clonotype was sampled from a person between 18 and 65 years old who received the Ad26.COV2.S COVID-19 vaccine or a placebo. For the CDR3, the DNA is TGTGCCACCAGCAGAGAACAGGGGGCCACAGATACGCAGTATTTT. Its protein product is CATSREQGATDTQYF. Full variable domain (outside the CDR3, taken from reference TRBV15 and TRBJ2-3): DAMVIQNPRYQVTQFGKPVTLSCSQTLNHNVMYWYQQKSSQAPKLLFHYYDKDFNNEADTPDNFQSRRPNTSFCFLDIRSPGLGDTAMYLCATSREQGATDTQYFGPGTRLTVL.